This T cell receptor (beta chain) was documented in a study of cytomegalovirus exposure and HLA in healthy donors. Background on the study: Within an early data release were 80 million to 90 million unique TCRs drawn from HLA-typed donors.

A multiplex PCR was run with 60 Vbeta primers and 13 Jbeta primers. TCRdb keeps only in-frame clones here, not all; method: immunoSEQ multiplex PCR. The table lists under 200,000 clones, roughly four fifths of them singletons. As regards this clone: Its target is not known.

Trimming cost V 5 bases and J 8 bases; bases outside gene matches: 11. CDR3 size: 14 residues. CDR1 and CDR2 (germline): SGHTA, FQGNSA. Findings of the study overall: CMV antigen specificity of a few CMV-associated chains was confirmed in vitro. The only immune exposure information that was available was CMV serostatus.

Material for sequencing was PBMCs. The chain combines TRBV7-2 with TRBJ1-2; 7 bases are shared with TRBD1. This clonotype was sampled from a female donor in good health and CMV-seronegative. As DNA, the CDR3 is TGTGCCAGCAGCCCCGGTAGACAGGGTTGGGGCTACACCTTC. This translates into CASSPGRQGWGYTF.